The subject of this entry is one T cell receptor (beta chain). Its antigen is not yet known. No quality values exist for individual bases; no much larger clone is one base distant. The donors were people with melanoma. The trim is 8 bases for V and 0 bases for J, with a gap of 10 bases between the germline ends. Inclusive of the bounding cysteine and phenylalanine, the CDR3 is 13 residues long. The entry retains the CDR3 DNA only, 39 bases that are in frame from base 1. In the germline V gene, CDR1 corresponds to MNHEY and CDR2 to SVGAGI. The library was built by means of the immunoSEQ multiplex PCR assay. TCRdb retrieved this table from immuneACCESS and kept in-frame rearrangements only. Not all clones are present; in checked studies, unresolved V genes account for under half, and no reason is known for the remainder. Present in this sample are around 10,000 clones, 68% of which were seen just once. Roughly 9.6% of the sample comes from the top ten.

The sample comes from a study of CD4+ T cells in melanoma (dated by TCRdb to the early 2020s). General notes on the study: Neoantigen-specific CD4+ T cells in human melanoma were investigated in the study.

The investigation overall reported the following: Neoantigen-specific CD4+ T cells in melanoma were reported to have a range of differentiation states. The report described a correlation between neoantigen-specific CD4+ T cells and the function of CD8+ T cells, macrophages and B cells.

In this chain, TRBV6-5 is recombined with TRBJ1-1; too little of a D gene remains to name it. Sequences were obtained from cells from a culture (not recorded whether cultured in vitro). This clonotype was sampled from a human donor with melanoma. The DNA sequence is TGTGCCAGCGGGAGGAGGCTGAACACTGAAGCTTTCTTT. The encoded protein is CASGRRLNTEAFF.